The clone carrying this T cell receptor (beta chain) was seen at least ten times. As yet, its antigen is unknown. CDR3 regions were amplified by Arm-PCR using iRepertoire HTBI primers to build TCR beta libraries. In the original workflow: Identified across the samples were around 62 TRBV segments and roughly 13 TRBJ segments. TCRdb re-called the multiplex PCR reads through MiXCR, storing one row per CDR3 protein. In this record, the V and J calls reflect TCRdb's handling and not the investigators' own analysis. The sample lists 400,000 or so distinct CDR3 sequences, 20% to 30% seen once, with about a quarter in the top ten. Time point defined: persistent/refractory GD, antithyroid drugs over 5 years with positive TRAb. PBMCs provided the RNA from which the TCR library was made. Criteria from the American Thyroid Association guidelines were applied to diagnose Graves' disease. This CDR3 region has 15 residues. V was trimmed by 6 bases and J by 0 bases, leaving 9 bases between them. Germline V gives CDR1 MDHEN, CDR2 SYDVKM.

This sample is part of a study of regulatory T cells in long-lasting Graves disease. Regarding the study as a whole: Newly diagnosed Graves' patients exceeded persistent ones in TCR diversity.

The V call is TRBV28, the J call TRBJ2-6; D remains unclear. The sequence came from a female donor with Graves disease. Source: peripheral blood mononuclear cells (PBMCs), taken when the disease was refractory, from a patient treated with antithyroid drugs. CDR3 sequence: CASSPLGSGANVLTF. CDR3 coding DNA: TGTGCCAGCAGCCCCTTGGGCTCTGGGGCCAACGTCCTGACTTTC.